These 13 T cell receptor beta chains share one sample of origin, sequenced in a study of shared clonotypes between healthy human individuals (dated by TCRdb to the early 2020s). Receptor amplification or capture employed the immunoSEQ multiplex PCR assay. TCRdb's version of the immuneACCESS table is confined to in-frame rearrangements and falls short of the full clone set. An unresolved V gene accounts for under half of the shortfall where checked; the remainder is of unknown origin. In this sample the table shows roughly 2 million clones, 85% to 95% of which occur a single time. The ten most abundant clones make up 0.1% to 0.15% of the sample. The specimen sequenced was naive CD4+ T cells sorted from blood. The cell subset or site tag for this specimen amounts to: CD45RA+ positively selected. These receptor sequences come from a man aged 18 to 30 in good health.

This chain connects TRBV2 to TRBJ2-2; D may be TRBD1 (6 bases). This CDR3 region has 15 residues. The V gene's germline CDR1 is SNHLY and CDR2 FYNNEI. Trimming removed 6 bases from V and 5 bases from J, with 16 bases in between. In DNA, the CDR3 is TGTGCCAGCAGGCTAGAGGGGGTGGCTACCGGGGAGCTGTTTTTT. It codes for CASRLEGVATGELFF.

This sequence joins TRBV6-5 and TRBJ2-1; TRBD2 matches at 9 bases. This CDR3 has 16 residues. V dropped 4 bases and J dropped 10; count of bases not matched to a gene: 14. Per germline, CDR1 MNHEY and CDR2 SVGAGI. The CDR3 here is CASSSRSSGRAQEQFF. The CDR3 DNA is TGTGCCAGCAGTTCTAGGAGTAGCGGGAGAGCACAAGAGCAGTTCTTC.

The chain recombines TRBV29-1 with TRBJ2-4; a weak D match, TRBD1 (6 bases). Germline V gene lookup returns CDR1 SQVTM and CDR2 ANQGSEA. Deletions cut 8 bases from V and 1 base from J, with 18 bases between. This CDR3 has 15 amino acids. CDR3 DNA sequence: TGCAGCTTCGAGAACAGGGTTGGGGCCAAAAACATTCAGTACTTC. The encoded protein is CSFENRVGAKNIQYF.

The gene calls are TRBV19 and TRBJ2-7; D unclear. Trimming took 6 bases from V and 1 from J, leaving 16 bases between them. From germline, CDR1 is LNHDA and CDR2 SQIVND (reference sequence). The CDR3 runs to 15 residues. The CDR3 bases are TGTGCCAGTAGCCGGGCAGTAGATGGATCCTACGAGCAGTACTTC. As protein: CASSRAVDGSYEQYF.

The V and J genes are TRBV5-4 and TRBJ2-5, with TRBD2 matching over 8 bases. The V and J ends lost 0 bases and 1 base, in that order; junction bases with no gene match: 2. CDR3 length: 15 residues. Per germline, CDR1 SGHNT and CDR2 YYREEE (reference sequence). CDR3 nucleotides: TGTGCCAGCAGCTTGGCTAGCGGGCCCCAAGAGACCCAGTACTTC. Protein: CASSLASGPQETQYF.

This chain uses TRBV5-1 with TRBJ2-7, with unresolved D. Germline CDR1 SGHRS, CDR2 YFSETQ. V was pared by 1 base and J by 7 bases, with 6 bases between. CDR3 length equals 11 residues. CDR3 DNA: TGCGCCAGCAGCTTGAGTGGGGAGCAGTACTTC. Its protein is CASSLSGEQYF. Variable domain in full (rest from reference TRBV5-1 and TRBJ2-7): KAGVTQTPRYLIKTRGQQVTLSCSPISGHRSVSWYQQTPGQGLQFLFEYFSETQRNKGNFPGRFSGRQFSNSRSEMNVSTLELGDSALYLCASSLSGEQYFGPGTRLTVT.

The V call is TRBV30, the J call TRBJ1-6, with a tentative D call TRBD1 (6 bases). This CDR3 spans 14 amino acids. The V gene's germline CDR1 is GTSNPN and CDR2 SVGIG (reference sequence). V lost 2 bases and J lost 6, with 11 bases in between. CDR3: CAWSTGQLNSPLHF. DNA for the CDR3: TGTGCCTGGAGTACCGGACAGCTTAATTCACCCCTCCACTTT. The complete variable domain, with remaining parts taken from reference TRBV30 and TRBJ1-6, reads SQTIHQWPATLVQPVGSPLSLECTVEGTSNPNLYWYRQAAGRGLQLLFYSVGIGQISSEVPQNLSASRPQDRQFILSSKKLLLSDSGFYLCAWSTGQLNSPLHFGNGTRLTVT.

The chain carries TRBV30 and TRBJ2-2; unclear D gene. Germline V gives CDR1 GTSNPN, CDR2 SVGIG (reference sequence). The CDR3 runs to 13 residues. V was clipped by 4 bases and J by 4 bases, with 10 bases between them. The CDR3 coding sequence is TGTGCCTGGATACGGGCAGGCACCGGGGAGCTGTTTTTT. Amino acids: CAWIRAGTGELFF.

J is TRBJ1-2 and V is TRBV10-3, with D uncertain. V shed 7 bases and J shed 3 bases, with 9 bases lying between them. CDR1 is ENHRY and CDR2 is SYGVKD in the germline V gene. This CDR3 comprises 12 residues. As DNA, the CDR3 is TGTGCCATCACCCAGAATGACTATGGCTACACCTTC. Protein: CAITQNDYGYTF.

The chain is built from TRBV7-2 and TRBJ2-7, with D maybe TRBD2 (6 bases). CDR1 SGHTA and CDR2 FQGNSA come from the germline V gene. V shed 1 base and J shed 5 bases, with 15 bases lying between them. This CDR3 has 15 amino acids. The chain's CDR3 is CASSLVLGGVNEQYF. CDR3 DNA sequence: TGTGCCAGCAGCTTAGTGTTGGGCGGGGTCAACGAGCAGTACTTC.

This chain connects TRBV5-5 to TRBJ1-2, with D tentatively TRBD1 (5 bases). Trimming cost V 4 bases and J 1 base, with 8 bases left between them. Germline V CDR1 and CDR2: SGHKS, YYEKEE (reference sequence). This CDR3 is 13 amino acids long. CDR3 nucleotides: TGTGCCAGCAGCCCCGACAGTAACTATGGCTACACCTTC. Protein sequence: CASSPDSNYGYTF.

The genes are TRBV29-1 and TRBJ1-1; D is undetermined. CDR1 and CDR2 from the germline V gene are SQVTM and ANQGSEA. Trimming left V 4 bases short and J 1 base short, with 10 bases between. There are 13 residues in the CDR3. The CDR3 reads CSVVLRGNTEAFF. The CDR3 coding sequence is TGCAGCGTTGTATTACGAGGGAACACTGAAGCTTTCTTT. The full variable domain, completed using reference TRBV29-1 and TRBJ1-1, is SAVISQKPSRDICQRGTSLTIQCQVDSQVTMMFWYRQQPGQSLTLIATANQGSEATYESGFVIDKFPISRPNLTFSTLTVSNMSPEDSSIYLCSVVLRGNTEAFFGQGTRLTVV.

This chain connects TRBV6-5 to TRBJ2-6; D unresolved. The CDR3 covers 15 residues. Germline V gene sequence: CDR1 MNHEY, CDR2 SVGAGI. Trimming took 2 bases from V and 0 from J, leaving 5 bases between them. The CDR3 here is CASSYQSSGANVLTF. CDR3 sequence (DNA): TGTGCCAGCAGTTACCAGAGCTCTGGGGCCAACGTCCTGACTTTC.